The present T cell receptor beta chain was sequenced within a study of T cell responses to AZD1222 COVID-19 vaccine. Points from the study as a whole: Donors were chiefly white British, with a greater number of females, and clonal diversity was perhaps underestimated. It was only after the peak T cell response that any repertoires were sampled. Targets within unmutated variant regions were reportedly found for nearly half of spike-specific TCRs.

Here immunoSEQ multiplex PCR was the method, and the copy in TCRdb shows in-frame clones only, minus some. Of over 150,000 clones in the sample, approximately 90% were seen once. Regarding this clone: Its antigen is as yet unknown.

Germline V gene lookup returns CDR1 LNHDA and CDR2 SQIVND (reference sequence). Trimming removed 8 bases at V and 10 bases at J, with 21 bases between. The CDR3 extends over 15 amino acids. The chain couples TRBV19 to TRBJ1-6; TRBD1 might be the D (6 bases). The receptor was isolated from an adult who received the AZD1222 COVID-19 vaccine. Material: peripheral blood, obtained 28 days after the second AZD1222 dose. CDR3 residues: CASSPPGGHGSPLHF. CDR3 coding DNA: TGTGCCAGTTCCCCTCCGGGGGGCCATGGATCACCCCTCCACTTT. Complete variable domain (other parts from reference TRBV19 and TRBJ1-6): DGGITQSPKYLFRKEGQNVTLSCEQNLNHDAMYWYRQDPGQGLRLIYYSQIVNDFQKGDIAEGYSVSREKKESFPLTVTSAQKNPTAFYLCASSPPGGHGSPLHFGNGTRLTVT.